This TCR beta chain came from a study of long-term antiretroviral therapy in people with HIV. The CDR3 contains 12 residues. V dropped 7 bases and J dropped 2 bases, with 12 bases sitting between them. Germline CDR1 is SQVTM and CDR2 is ANQGSEA. Samples were assayed with immunoSEQ v3.0 at survey level. Assay: immunoSEQ multiplex PCR; the TCRdb copy retains only in-frame clones and omits some. Of more than 35,000 clones detected, 65% to 90% appear once; the ten largest clones hold about 4%. Post-ART PBMC samples numbered at least two per donor, and pre-ART ones at least one. The sequences come from unsorted PBMCs, collected just before starting antiretroviral therapy. This TCR derives from a woman between 18 and 29 years old with HIV. This chain links TRBV29-1 with TRBJ2-7, with D hard to call. The CDR3 spells CSAAPGPYEQYF. CDR3 nucleotide sequence: TGCAGCGCTGCCCCAGGCCCCTACGAGCAGTACTTC.